Sequencing of this T cell receptor beta chain was carried out in a study of beta chain features in type 1 diabetes. Study-wide context: Summed over all samples, the examined sorted cells came to about 110 million.

The investigators reverse transcribed all of the isolated RNA, so they sequenced expressed TCRB transcripts. Produced via immunoSEQ multiplex PCR; TCRdb's table is partial and in-frame only. The table includes about 150,000 clones, roughly 11% detected once. Study findings and constraints: Sampled from patients, naive, central memory and Treg TCRB repertoires appeared more similar than those sampled from healthy donors. All four CD4+ subsets of Type 1 diabetes patients contained TCRB CDR3s that were moderately but significantly shorter. For type 1 diabetes patients, VDJ junctions showed fewer insertions and more deletions.

This clone was seen a handful of times. Its antigen is as yet unknown. This TCR was recovered from a young man in good health. What was sequenced was central memory CD4+ T cells from blood.

CDR3 DNA: TGTGCCAGCAGCGTAGCCCTACCTCCCGCCGGGGAGCTGTTTTTT. This translates into CASSVALPPAGELFF. This chain uses TRBV9 with TRBJ2-2; the D is unclear. Trimming stripped 0 bases from V and 6 bases from J, with 12 bases between. This CDR3 has 15 residues. CDR1 SGDLS and CDR2 YYNGEE come from the germline V gene.